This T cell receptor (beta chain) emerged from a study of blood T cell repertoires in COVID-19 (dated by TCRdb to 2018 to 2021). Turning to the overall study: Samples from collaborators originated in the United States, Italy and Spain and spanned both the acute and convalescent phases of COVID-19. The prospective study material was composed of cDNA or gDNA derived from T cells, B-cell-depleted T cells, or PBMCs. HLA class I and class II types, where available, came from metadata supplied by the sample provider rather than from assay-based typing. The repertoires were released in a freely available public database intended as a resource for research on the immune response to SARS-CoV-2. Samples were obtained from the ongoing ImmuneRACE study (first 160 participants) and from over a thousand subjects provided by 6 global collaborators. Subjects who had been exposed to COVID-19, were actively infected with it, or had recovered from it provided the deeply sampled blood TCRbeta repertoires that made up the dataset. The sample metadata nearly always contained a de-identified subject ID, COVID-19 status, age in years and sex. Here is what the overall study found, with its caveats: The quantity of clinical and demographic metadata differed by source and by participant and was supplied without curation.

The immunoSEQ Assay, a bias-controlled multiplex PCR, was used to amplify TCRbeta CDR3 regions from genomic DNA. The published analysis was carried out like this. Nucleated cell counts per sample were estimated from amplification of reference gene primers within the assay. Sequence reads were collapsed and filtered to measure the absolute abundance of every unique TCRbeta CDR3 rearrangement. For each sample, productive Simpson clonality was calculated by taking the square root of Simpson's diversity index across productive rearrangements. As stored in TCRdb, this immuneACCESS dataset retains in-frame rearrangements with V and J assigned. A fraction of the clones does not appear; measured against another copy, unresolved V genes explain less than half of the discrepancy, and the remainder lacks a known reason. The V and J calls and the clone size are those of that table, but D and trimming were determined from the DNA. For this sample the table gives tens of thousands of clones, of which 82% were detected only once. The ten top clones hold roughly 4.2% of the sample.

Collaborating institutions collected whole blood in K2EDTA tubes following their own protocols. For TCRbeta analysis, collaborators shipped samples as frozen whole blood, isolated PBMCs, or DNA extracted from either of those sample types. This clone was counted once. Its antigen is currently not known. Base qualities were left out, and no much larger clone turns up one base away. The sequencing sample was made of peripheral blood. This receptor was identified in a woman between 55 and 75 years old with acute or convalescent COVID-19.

The DNA sequence is as follows: TGTGCCTGGAGCGGGGTTTTTGGGCTAGCGGGAGTAAACACCGGGGAGCTGTTTTTT. It encodes CAWSGVFGLAGVNTGELFF. The chain uses TRBV30 and TRBJ2-2; the junction holds 10 bases that match TRBD2. Measured from the cysteine to the phenylalanine, the CDR3 is 19 residues long. Only the CDR3 portion is preserved as DNA: 57 bases, with reading frame beginning at the first base. V lost 3 bases and J lost 2 bases, and the count of bases not matched to a germline gene is 15. From the germline V gene (reference sequence), CDR1 is GTSNPN and CDR2 is SVGIG. Joined to the reference TRBV30 and TRBJ2-2 proteins, this CDR3 gives the full variable domain: SQTIHQWPATLVQPVGSPLSLECTVEGTSNPNLYWYRQAAGRGLQLLFYSVGIGQISSEVPQNLSASRPQDRQFILSSKKLLLSDSGFYLCAWSGVFGLAGVNTGELFFGEGSRLTVL.